This passage covers 7 T cell receptor beta chains from one sample sequenced in a study of OX40 agonist ivuxolimab in advanced cancers. Repertoires were generated with immunoSEQ multiplex PCR, while TCRdb's copy carries only in-frame clones and drops some. Of about 26,000 clones listed, about 85% are singletons. Specimen: CD4+ or CD8+ T cells sorted from blood, collected in a trial of the OX40 agonist ivuxolimab. These receptors came from an adult with an advanced solid tumor such as melanoma, head and neck, liver or kidney cancer.

V and J are TRBV28 and TRBJ2-1, with D possibly being TRBD2 (6 bases). Germline assignment: CDR1 MDHEN and CDR2 SYDVKM. Trimming removed 4 bases from V and 1 base from J, with 11 bases in between. The CDR3 contains 15 residues. Here the CDR3 reads CASSYLATSYNEQFF. For the CDR3, the DNA is TGTGCCAGCAGTTACCTAGCGACGTCCTACAATGAGCAGTTCTTC.

This clone appeared a few times. The CDR3 loop is CASSTRDRVGDTQYF. CDR3 sequence (DNA): TGTGCCAGCAGTACCCGGGACAGGGTTGGAGATACGCAGTATTTT. The chain recombines TRBV2 with TRBJ2-3; 9 bases are a match to TRBD1. This CDR3 has 15 residues. The germline V gene encodes CDR1 SNHLY and CDR2 FYNNEI. Trimming took 5 bases from V and 5 from J; bases not matched to a gene: 8.

The V and J genes are TRBV7-6 and TRBJ2-1; 7 bases align to TRBD2. The germline V gene has CDR1 SGHVS and CDR2 FNYEAQ. The CDR3 sequence is 16 residues long. V lost 2 bases and J lost 7; bases outside the gene matches: 11. This CDR3 reads CASSLLGGEHRNEQFF. DNA of the CDR3: TGTGCCAGCAGCTTACTTGGGGGGGAACACAGGAATGAGCAGTTCTTC.

The J gene is TRBJ1-2, the V gene TRBV5-4; the match to TRBD1 covers 8 bases. The CDR3 is made up of 13 amino acids. V gave up 0 bases and J gave up 10 bases; unmatched junction bases: 5. CDR1 is SGHNT and CDR2 is YYREEE in the germline V gene (reference sequence). CDR3 sequence reads: CASSLETGAFYTF. Here the CDR3 DNA reads TGTGCCAGCAGCTTGGAGACAGGGGCATTCTACACCTTC.

This chain links TRBV5-6 with TRBJ2-3; 13 bases map to TRBD2. This CDR3 is built from 16 residues. Germline V gene data show CDR1 as SGHDT and CDR2 as YYEEEE. V was clipped by 4 bases and J by 5 bases; unmatched bases: 7. Here the CDR3 DNA reads TGTGCCAGCAGCGAAGGGACTAGCGGGATGATAGATACGCAGTATTTT. Residues: CASSEGTSGMIDTQYF.

The rearrangement uses TRBV11-2 and TRBJ2-2, with 8 bases identical to TRBD1. Germline V gene sequence: CDR1 SGHAT, CDR2 FQNNGV. This CDR3 has 14 residues. After removal of 2 bases from V and 6 bases from J, the junction contained 2 bases not matched to a gene. The CDR3 spells CASSLLRGPGELFF. The CDR3 region has the DNA TGTGCCAGCAGCTTACTCAGGGGGCCCGGGGAGCTGTTTTTT.

The V call is TRBV7-8, the J call TRBJ2-7; 10 bases are shared with TRBD2. The V gene end was trimmed by 3 bases and the J gene end by 1 base; junction bases not matched to a gene: 12. The germline V gene has CDR1 SGHVS and CDR2 FQNEAQ. The CDR3 extends over 18 amino acids. This CDR3 is CASSLGASGGAKSYEQYF. The CDR3 coding sequence is TGTGCCAGCAGCTTGGGTGCGAGCGGGGGGGCGAAGTCCTACGAGCAGTACTTC.